These T cell receptor beta chains were read from a single sample in a study of cytomegalovirus exposure and HLA in healthy donors. TCRdb keeps only in-frame clones here, not all; method: immunoSEQ multiplex PCR. The sample contains 130,000 to 150,000 clones, approximately 9% of which appear only once. The specimen was PBMCs. The receptors shown here come from a male donor in good health and CMV-seronegative. Each CDR3 is given with its conserved first and last residue. A D gene is named only where the DNA matches it firmly. Clone size is stated in some rows and not others, as once, few, many or a class when expanded.

d_call | j_call | v_call | clone_size | cdr3_nt | cdr3_aa
TRBD2 | TRBJ2-1 | TRBV27 | NA | TGTGCCACGGGACTAGCGGGAACCAATGAGCAGTTCTTC | CATGLAGTNEQFF
TRBD1 | TRBJ2-5 | TRBV10-3 | NA | TGTGCCATCAGTTTGACAGGGTTAGAGACCCAGTACTTC | CAISLTGLETQYF
NA | TRBJ2-3 | TRBV7-2 | NA | TGTGCCAGCACCTCGGCCAGGGCCACAGATACGCAGTATTTT | CASTSARATDTQYF
NA | TRBJ1-2 | TRBV9 | few | TGTGCCAGCAGCGACCGGGAAGAGAATAACTATGGCTACACCTTC | CASSDREENNYGYTF
NA | TRBJ2-6 | TRBV5-4 | NA | TGTGCCAGCAGCTTGGGAGGACTCTCTGGGGCCAACGTCCTGACTTTC | CASSLGGLSGANVLTF
NA | TRBJ2-2 | TRBV14 | NA | TGTGCCAGCAGCCAACGATCCCTCCGGGGCACCGGGGAGCTGTTTTTT | CASSQRSLRGTGELFF
TRBD2 | TRBJ2-4 | TRBV29-1 | NA | TGCAGCGTTGAAACCTTGCTGCGGGAGGCCTTTCCGGGTACCATTCAGTACTTC | CSVETLLREAFPGTIQYF
NA | TRBJ1-1 | TRBV9 | NA | TGTGCCAGCAGCGTAGGGTGGGGGGGTTTGAACACTGAAGCTTTCTTT | CASSVGWGGLNTEAFF
NA | TRBJ2-3 | TRBV7-9 | few | TGTGCCAGCAGAGAAAAGGTGTCAGGGGTGCAAGATACGCAGTATTTT | CASREKVSGVQDTQYF
NA | TRBJ2-1 | TRBV7-6 | few | TGTGCCAGCAGCTTGCCGGACAGATACAATGAGCAGTTCTTC | CASSLPDRYNEQFF
NA | TRBJ1-2 | TRBV6-6 | NA | TGTGCCAGCACGAGTCGGGCCGAGCGGGGCTACACCTTC | CASTSRAERGYTF
TRBD1 | TRBJ2-7 | TRBV5-1 | NA | TGCGCCAGCAGCTCCGGGACAGCTTTCTACGAGCAGTACTTC | CASSSGTAFYEQYF
TRBD1 | TRBJ1-2 | TRBV5-1 | few | TGCGCCAGCAGCTTGGAAAACAGGGGTGATGGCTACACCTTC | CASSLENRGDGYTF
NA | TRBJ1-1 | TRBV29-1 | few | TGCAGCGTTGGACAGGACTTAATGAACACTGAAGCTTTCTTT | CSVGQDLMNTEAFF
TRBD2 | TRBJ2-7 | TRBV27 | few | TGTGCCAGCAGCCGAGGCGGGAGGGCGCCTGGGCTATCGCTAAGCTCCTACGAGCAGTACTTC | CASSRGGRAPGLSLSSYEQYF
TRBD1 | TRBJ2-5 | TRBV5-1 | NA | TGCGCCAGCAGCCCTGGGACAGGACAAGGGACCCAGTACTTC | CASSPGTGQGTQYF
TRBD2 | TRBJ2-7 | TRBV6-6 | few | TGTGCCAGCAGTCGACGGACTAGCGGGAGACCCCTGGAGCAGTACTTC | CASSRRTSGRPLEQYF
TRBD1 | TRBJ1-1 | TRBV5-1 | few | TGCGCCAGCAGCTTGGGACAGGGGGTTGGTGAAGCTTTCTTT | CASSLGQGVGEAFF
TRBD2 | TRBJ2-1 | TRBV5-1 | NA | TGCGCCAGCAGGGTAGCGGGGGGACATGAGCAGTTCTTC | CASRVAGGHEQFF
NA | TRBJ2-7 | TRBV5-1 | NA | TGCGCCAGCAGCTTGAACAGGAGAAGCTACGAGCAGTACTTC | CASSLNRRSYEQYF
NA | TRBJ2-7 | TRBV28 | NA | TGTGCCAGCACCCCCTCCGGGGTATCCTCCTACGAGCAGTACTTC | CASTPSGVSSYEQYF
TRBD1 | TRBJ2-2 | TRBV6-5 | few | TGTGCCAGCAGTTACTCGACAGGGGTCACCGGGGAGCTGTTTTTT | CASSYSTGVTGELFF
NA | TRBJ1-2 | TRBV5-3 | few | TGTGCCAGAAGCAGGATCAACAGGGTAGGATTCCGCGGTAACTATGGCTACACCTTC | CARSRINRVGFRGNYGYTF
TRBD1 | TRBJ2-4 | TRBV19 | NA | TGTGCCAGTAGTATAGACGGGACAGTTTCGATTCAGTACTTC | CASSIDGTVSIQYF
NA | TRBJ1-1 | TRBV5-1 | NA | TGCGCCAGCAGCTTCCAGGGGACTGAAGCTTTCTTT | CASSFQGTEAFF
TRBD2 | TRBJ2-1 | TRBV27 | few | TGTGCCAGCGTCCGGCGGGGACTAGCGGGGGAATCCTACAATGAGCAGTTCTTC | CASVRRGLAGESYNEQFF
NA | TRBJ1-5 | TRBV2 | NA | TGTGCCAGCAAATTCGGACTTTATAGCAATCAGCCCCAGCATTTT | CASKFGLYSNQPQHF
TRBD1 | TRBJ1-5 | TRBV19 | few | TGTGCCAGTAGTATGGGACAGGGGGCCCTATATAGCAATCAGCCCCAGCATTTT | CASSMGQGALYSNQPQHF
NA | TRBJ2-2 | TRBV7-2 | few | TGTGCCAGCAGCCCAGGGAGGCCGGCGAACACCGGGGAGCTGTTTTTT | CASSPGRPANTGELFF
NA | TRBJ2-5 | TRBV7-2 | NA | TGTGCCAGCAGCTTATACGGACAGCAAGAGACCCAGTACTTC | CASSLYGQQETQYF
NA | TRBJ2-5 | TRBV7-9 | NA | TGTGCCAGCAGCCCTTGGACACCTCAAGAGACCCAGTACTTC | CASSPWTPQETQYF
NA | TRBJ2-3 | TRBV6-6 | few | TGTGCCAGCAGTTCCACAGGGAGCACAGATACGCAGTATTTT | CASSSTGSTDTQYF
TRBD1 | TRBJ2-5 | TRBV7-9 | few | TGTGCCAGCAGCCAGACAGGGGGCCCAGAGACCCAGTACTTC | CASSQTGGPETQYF
TRBD2 | TRBJ2-7 | TRBV10-2 | NA | TGCGCCAGCAGTGCTGGGAGGGGCGAGCAGTACTTC | CASSAGRGEQYF
TRBD1 | TRBJ1-2 | TRBV28 | few | TGTGCCAGCAGTTTCCCGGGACAGGTCTATGGCTACACCTTC | CASSFPGQVYGYTF
TRBD1 | TRBJ2-7 | TRBV7-2 | few | TGTGCCAGCAGCTTAGGGGGACAGACCTACGAGCAGTACTTC | CASSLGGQTYEQYF
NA | TRBJ1-1 | TRBV5-1 | few | TGCGCCAGCAGCCCGCAGGTTGTTAACACTGAAGCTTTCTTT | CASSPQVVNTEAFF
NA | TRBJ2-2 | TRBV5-4 | NA | TGTGCCAGCAGCGCTTGGGGGGGCGGGAACACCGGGGAGCTGTTTTTT | CASSAWGGGNTGELFF
TRBD1 | TRBJ1-1 | TRBV2 | few | TGTGCCAGCACAGCCCGGAGGGGGCGAGCTTTCTTT | CASTARRGRAFF